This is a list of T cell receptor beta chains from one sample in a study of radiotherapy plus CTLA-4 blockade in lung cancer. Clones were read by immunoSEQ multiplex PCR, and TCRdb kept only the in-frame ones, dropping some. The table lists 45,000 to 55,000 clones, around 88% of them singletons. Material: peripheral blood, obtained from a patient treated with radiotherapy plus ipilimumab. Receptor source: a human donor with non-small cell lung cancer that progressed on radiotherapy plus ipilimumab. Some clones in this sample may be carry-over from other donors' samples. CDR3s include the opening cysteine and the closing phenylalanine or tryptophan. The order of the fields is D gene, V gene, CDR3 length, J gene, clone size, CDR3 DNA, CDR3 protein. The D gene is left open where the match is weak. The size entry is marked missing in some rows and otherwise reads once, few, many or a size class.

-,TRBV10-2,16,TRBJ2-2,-,TGCGCCAGCGCCCAGGGTGAGGTTCCGAACACCGGGGAGCTGTTTTTT,CASAQGEVPNTGELFF
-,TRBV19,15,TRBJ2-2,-,TGTGCCAGTAGTATTTCCCCTCTAGCGCCCGGGGAGCTGTTTTTT,CASSISPLAPGELFF
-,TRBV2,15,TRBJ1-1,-,TGTGCCAGCAGTTTCCAGGGGAGTCGGAACACTGAAGCTTTCTTT,CASSFQGSRNTEAFF
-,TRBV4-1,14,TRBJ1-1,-,TGCGCCAGCAGTGAATCAGGGGCCTGGCCTGAAGCTTTCTTT,CASSESGAWPEAFF
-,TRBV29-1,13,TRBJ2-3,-,TGCAGCGTTGTCACAGACAGCACAGATACGCAGTATTTT,CSVVTDSTDTQYF
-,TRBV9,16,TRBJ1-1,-,TGTGCCAGCAGCGTAGCGAACAGGAAAATGAACACTGAAGCTTTCTTT,CASSVANRKMNTEAFF
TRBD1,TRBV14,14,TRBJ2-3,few,TGTGCCAGCAGCCTTATGACAGGGCCAGATACGCAGTATTTT,CASSLMTGPDTQYF
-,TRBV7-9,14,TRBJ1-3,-,TGTGCCAGCAGCTCACCGGGCTCTGGAAACACCATATATTTT,CASSSPGSGNTIYF
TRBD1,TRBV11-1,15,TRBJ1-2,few,TGTGCCAGCAGCTCGAGGACAGGAGCTAACTATGGCTACACCTTC,CASSSRTGANYGYTF
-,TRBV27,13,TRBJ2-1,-,TGTGCCACCCTCGGGAGCTCCTACAATGAGCAGTTCTTC,CATLGSSYNEQFF
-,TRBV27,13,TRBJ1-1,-,TGTGCCAGCAGTTTAGACAGGTCCACTGAAGCTTTCTTT,CASSLDRSTEAFF
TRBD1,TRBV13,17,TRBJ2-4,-,TGTGCCAGCAGCTTCCCACTAAGGGACAGGGGGCAAGGCATTCAGTACTTC,CASSFPLRDRGQGIQYF
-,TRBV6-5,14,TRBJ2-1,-,TGTGCCAGCAGTTATCTCGGGAGCAGGTATGAGCAGTTCTTC,CASSYLGSRYEQFF
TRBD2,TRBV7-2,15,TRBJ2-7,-,TGTGCCAGCAGGCCCAGCGGACTAGCGGGAGTCGAGCAGTACTTC,CASRPSGLAGVEQYF
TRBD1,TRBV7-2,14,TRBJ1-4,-,TGTGCCAGCAGCCTCCGACAGGGTAATGAAAAACTGTTTTTT,CASSLRQGNEKLFF
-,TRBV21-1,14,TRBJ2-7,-,TGTGCCAGCATTGGACGGGACAGTGAGGGTGAGCAGTACTTC,CASIGRDSEGEQYF
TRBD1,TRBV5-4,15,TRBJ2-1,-,TGTGCCAGCAGCTATACAGGGGCAGGCTACAATGAGCAGTTCTTC,CASSYTGAGYNEQFF
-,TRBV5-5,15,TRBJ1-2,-,TGTGCCAGCAGCTTGGAGGCTGCGGCGGCGGATGGCTACACCTTC,CASSLEAAAADGYTF
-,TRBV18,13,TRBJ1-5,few,TGTGCCAGCTCACCGGGGGAGGGTCAGCCCCAGCATTTT,CASSPGEGQPQHF
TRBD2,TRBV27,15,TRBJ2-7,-,TGTGCCAGCAGTTTCCGACTAGCGGGGGTTTACGAGCAGTACTTC,CASSFRLAGVYEQYF
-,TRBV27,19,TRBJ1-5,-,TGTGCCAGCAGTTTATCCAGGGGCAGAAAAAGTTTTGCGAATCAGCCCCAGCATTTT,CASSLSRGRKSFANQPQHF
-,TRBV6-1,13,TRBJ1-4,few,TGTGCCAGTTGCCGGGAACCTAATGAAAAACTGTTTTTT,CASCREPNEKLFF
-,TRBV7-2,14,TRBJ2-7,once,TGTGCCAGCAGCTTATTGGAGAATACCTACGAGCAGTACTTC,CASSLLENTYEQYF
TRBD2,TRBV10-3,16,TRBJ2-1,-,TGTGCCATCAGTGAGTCTAGCGGGAGTTTAGGGAATGAGCAGTTCTTC,CAISESSGSLGNEQFF
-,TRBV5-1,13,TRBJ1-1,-,TGCGCCAGCAGCGGAGGGACGGCACTTGGAGCTTTCTTT,CASSGGTALGAFF
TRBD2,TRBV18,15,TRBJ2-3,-,TGTGCCAGCTCAGAATCTAGCGGGAACACAGATACGCAGTATTTT,CASSESSGNTDTQYF
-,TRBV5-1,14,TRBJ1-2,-,TGCGCCAGCAGCGGGACACAGCAAAACTATGGCTACACCTTC,CASSGTQQNYGYTF
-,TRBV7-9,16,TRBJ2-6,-,TGTGCCAGCAGCTTAGGGGCAGGGCGCGGGGCCAACGTCCTGACTTTC,CASSLGAGRGANVLTF
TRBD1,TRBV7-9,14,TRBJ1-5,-,TGTGCCAGCAGCGGACAGGCCGGCAATCAGCCCCAGCATTTT,CASSGQAGNQPQHF
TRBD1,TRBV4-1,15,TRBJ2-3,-,TGCGCCAGCAGCCAAAGGACAGGGGGTCTAGATACGCAGTATTTT,CASSQRTGGLDTQYF
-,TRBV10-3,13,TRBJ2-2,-,TGTGCCATCAATAACAGGGACACCGGGGAGCTGTTTTTT,CAINNRDTGELFF
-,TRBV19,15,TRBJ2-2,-,TGTGCCAGTAGTATTGGGCACAGTTACACCGGGGAGCTGTTTTTT,CASSIGHSYTGELFF
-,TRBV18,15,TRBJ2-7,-,TGTGCCAGCTCACCAGAGACTCCCTTGAGAAACGAGCAGTACTTC,CASSPETPLRNEQYF
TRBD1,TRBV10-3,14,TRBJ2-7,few,TGTGCCATCAACGGGGGACAGGGTTACTACGAGCAGTACTTC,CAINGGQGYYEQYF
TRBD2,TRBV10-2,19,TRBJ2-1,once,TGCGCCAGCAGGAGGACTAGCGGGAGCCTGGCCAGTCGTGACAATGAGCAGTTCTTC,CASRRTSGSLASRDNEQFF
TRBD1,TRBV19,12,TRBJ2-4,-,TGTGCCAGTAGTCTCCAGGGGGACATTCAGTACTTC,CASSLQGDIQYF
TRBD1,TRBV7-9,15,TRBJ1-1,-,TGTGCCAGCAGCTTACGGCAGGGGGCTTACACTGAAGCTTTCTTT,CASSLRQGAYTEAFF
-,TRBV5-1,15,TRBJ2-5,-,TGCGCCAGCAGCTTGGCGGACTCCCTAGGGGAGACCCAGTACTTC,CASSLADSLGETQYF
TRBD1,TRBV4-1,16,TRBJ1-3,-,TGCGCCAGCAGCCCAGGGGGCGCCGACTCTGGAAACACCATATATTTT,CASSPGGADSGNTIYF
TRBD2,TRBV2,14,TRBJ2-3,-,TGTGCCAGCAAGAAGGGCGGGAGATCAGATACGCAGTATTTT,CASKKGGRSDTQYF
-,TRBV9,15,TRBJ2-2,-,TGTGCCAGCAGCGTAGGAGGGTTAGACACCGGGGAGCTGTTTTTT,CASSVGGLDTGELFF
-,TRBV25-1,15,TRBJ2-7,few,TGTGCCAGCAGTGTTGAAACCACAGCCACCTACGAGCAGTACTTC,CASSVETTATYEQYF
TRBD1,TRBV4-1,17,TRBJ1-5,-,TGCGCCAGCAGCCAAGATGGGACAGGGCATAGCAATCAGCCCCAGCATTTT,CASSQDGTGHSNQPQHF
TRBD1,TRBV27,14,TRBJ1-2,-,TGTGCCAGCAGTCCTCGGGAGGGGGCGTATGGCTACACCTTC,CASSPREGAYGYTF
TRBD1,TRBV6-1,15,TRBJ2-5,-,TGTGCCAGCAGTGCCGGGACAGGGGGCCAAGAGACCCAGTACTTC,CASSAGTGGQETQYF
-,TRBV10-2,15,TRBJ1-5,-,TGCGCCAGCAGTGAGAGTGGGGGAGGGGGGGAGCCCCAGCATTTT,CASSESGGGGEPQHF
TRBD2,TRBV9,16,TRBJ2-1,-,TGTGCCAGCAGCGTAAGCGGGGGGGCCCCCTACAATGAGCAGTTCTTC,CASSVSGGAPYNEQFF
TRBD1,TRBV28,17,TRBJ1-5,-,TGTGCCAGCAGTCCCCTAACAGGGGCCGCAAGCAATCAGCCCCAGCATTTT,CASSPLTGAASNQPQHF